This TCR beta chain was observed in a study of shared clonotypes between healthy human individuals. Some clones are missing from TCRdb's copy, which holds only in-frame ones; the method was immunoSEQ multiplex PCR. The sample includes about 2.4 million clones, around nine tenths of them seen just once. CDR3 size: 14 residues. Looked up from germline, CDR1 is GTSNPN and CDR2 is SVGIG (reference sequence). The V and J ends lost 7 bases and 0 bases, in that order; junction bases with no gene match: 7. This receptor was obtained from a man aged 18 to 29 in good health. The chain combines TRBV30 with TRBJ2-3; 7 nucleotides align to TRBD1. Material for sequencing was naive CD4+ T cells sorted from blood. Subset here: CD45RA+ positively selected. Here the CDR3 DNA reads TGTGCCTCCTCCCGGGGACAGAGCACAGATACGCAGTATTTT. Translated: CASSRGQSTDTQYF.